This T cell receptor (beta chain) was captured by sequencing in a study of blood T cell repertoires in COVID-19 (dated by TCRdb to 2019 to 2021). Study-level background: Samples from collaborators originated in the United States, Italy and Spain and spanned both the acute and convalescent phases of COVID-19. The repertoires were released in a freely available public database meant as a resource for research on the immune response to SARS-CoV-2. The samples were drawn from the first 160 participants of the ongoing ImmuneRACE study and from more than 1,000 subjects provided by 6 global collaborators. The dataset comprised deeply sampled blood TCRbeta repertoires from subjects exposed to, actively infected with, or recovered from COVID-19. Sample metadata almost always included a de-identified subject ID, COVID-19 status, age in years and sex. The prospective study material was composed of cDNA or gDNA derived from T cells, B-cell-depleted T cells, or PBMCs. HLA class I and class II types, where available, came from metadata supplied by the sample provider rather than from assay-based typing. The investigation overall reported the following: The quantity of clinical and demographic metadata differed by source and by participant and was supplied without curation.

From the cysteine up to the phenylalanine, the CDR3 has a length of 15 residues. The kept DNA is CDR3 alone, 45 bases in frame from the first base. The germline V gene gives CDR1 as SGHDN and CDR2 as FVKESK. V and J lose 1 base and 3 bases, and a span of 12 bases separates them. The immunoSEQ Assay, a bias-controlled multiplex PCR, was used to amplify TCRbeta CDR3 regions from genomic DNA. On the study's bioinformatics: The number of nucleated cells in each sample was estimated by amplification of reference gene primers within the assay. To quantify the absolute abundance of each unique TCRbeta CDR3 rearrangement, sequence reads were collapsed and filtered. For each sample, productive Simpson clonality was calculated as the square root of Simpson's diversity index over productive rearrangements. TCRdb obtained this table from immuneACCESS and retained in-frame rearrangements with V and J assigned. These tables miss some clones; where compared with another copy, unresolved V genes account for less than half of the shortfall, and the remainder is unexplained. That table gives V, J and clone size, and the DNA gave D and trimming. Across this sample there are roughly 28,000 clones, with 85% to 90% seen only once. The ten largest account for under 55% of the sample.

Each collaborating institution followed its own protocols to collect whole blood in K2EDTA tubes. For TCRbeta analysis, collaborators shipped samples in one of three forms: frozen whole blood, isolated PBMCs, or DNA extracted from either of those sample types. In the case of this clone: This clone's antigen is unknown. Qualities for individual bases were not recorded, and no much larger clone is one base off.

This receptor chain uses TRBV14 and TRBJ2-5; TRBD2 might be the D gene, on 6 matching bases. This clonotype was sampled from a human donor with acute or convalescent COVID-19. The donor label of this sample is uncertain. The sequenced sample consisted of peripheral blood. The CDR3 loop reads CASSQVRDFKETQYF. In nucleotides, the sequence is TGTGCCAGCAGCCAAGTCCGGGACTTTAAAGAGACCCAGTACTTC.